These 14 T cell receptor beta chains were sequenced from one sample in a study of glioma-infiltrating T cells. The iRepertoire nested amplicon-rescue multiplex PCR amplified TCR alpha and beta CDR3s from RNA. TCRdb analysed the multiplex PCR reads with MiXCR anew, one entry per CDR3 protein. The top ten clones hold 20% to 25% of a sample with about 140,000 distinct CDR3 sequences, about two fifths of them seen once. The specimen was glioma tissue, nonneoplastic brain tissue, or PBMCs (not recorded which). These receptors were collected from a human donor with low-grade glioma or glioblastoma, undergoing nonglioma brain surgery, or in good health (not recorded which).

In this sample, this clonotype turned up a few times. The chain recombines TRBV12-3 or TRBV12-4 with TRBJ1-1; no firm D call. The CDR3 is made up of 11 amino acids. With 3 bases removed from V and 11 bases from J, the gap between germline ends came to 10 bases. This chain's CDR3 is CASSLVGPAFF. For the CDR3, the DNA is TGTGCCAGCAGTTTGGTTGGCCCGGCTTTCTTT.

Concerning this clonotype: Possible read error: a much larger clone is one base away. The rearrangement joins TRBV20-1 to TRBJ1-1; no clear D. The germline V and J ends were trimmed by 6 bases and 1 base, with 12 bases remaining between them. CDR3 length: 13 amino acids. Germline V CDR1 and CDR2: DFQATT, SNEGSKA (reference sequence). CDR3 protein: CSAPQTSNTEAFF. In DNA, the CDR3 is TGCAGTGCCCCACAAACCTCGAACACTGAAGCTTTCTTT.

This chain joins TRBV9 and TRBJ2-3; the D gene is possibly TRBD2 (6 bases). The V end was cut by 3 bases, the J end by 0 bases, with 14 bases between. Germline lookup yields CDR1 SGDLS and CDR2 YYNGEE. There are 16 residues in the CDR3. The CDR3 loop reads CASSGAPGASTDTQYF. The CDR3 nucleotides read TGTGCCAGCAGCGGAGCTCCGGGAGCCAGCACAGATACGCAGTATTTT.

This clonotype occurred a few times. This sequence joins TRBV7-8 and TRBJ2-1; weak D call: TRBD2 (6 bases). Trimming pared 7 bases from V and 9 bases from J, leaving 19 bases between. This CDR3 comprises 14 residues. Germline assignment: CDR1 SGHVS and CDR2 FQNEAQ. CDR3 nucleotides: TGTGCCAGCATCCCGGGACTCGCTTGGGGTGAGCAGTTCTTC. Encoded protein: CASIPGLAWGEQFF.

The gene calls are TRBV9 and TRBJ1-1; D is ambiguous. The V end was cut by 4 bases, the J end by 3 bases, with 13 bases between. Germline V gene sequence: CDR1 SGDLS, CDR2 YYNGEE. The CDR3 contains 14 residues. The CDR3: CASSPFLMDTEAFF. The CDR3 DNA reads TGTGCCAGCAGCCCCTTTCTCATGGACACTGAAGCTTTCTTT.

This clonotype has a handful of counts. The chain employs TRBV20-1 and TRBJ2-3; 11 bases are a match to TRBD1. CDR3 length: 15 residues. CDR1 is DFQATT, CDR2 SNEGSKA, per germline (reference sequence). The V segment lost 5 bases and the J segment 2 bases; nucleotides outside the gene matches: 6. The CDR3 nucleotides read TGCAGTGCTCCGGGACAGGGGGGGTTCACAGATACGCAGTATTTT. Its translation is CSAPGQGGFTDTQYF.

About this clonotype: The missing conserved phenylalanine or tryptophan at the end of this CDR3 makes a read error likely. The gene calls are TRBV18 and TRBJ2-1, with TRBD1 matching over 7 bases. This CDR3 comprises 14 residues. J lost 10 bases, V lost 1 base, and 7 bases had no gene match. From germline, CDR1 is KGHSH and CDR2 LQKENI. CDR3 coding DNA: TGTGCCAGCTCACCACGACAGGGCTCCTACGAGCAGTTCTCC. It translates to CASSPRQGSYEQFS.

J is TRBJ1-1 and V is TRBV28, with no clear D. This CDR3 comprises 14 residues. Trimming removed 3 bases at V and 1 base at J, with 9 bases between. Germline CDR1 is MDHEN and CDR2 is SYDVKM. CDR3 nucleotide sequence: TGTGCCAGCAGTTTGGGCAGCTGGAACACTGAAGCTTTCTTT. Protein product: CASSLGSWNTEAFF.

This chain connects TRBV6-1 to TRBJ2-2, with 8 bases identical to TRBD1. With V trimmed by 6 bases and J by 10 bases, 13 bases remained unmatched. The CDR3 is made up of 15 amino acids. CDR1 and CDR2 from the germline V gene are MNHNS and SASEGT. CDR3: CASSGHGQGRKELFF. The CDR3 bases are TGTGCCAGCAGCGGTCACGGACAGGGAAGGAAGGAGCTGTTTTTT.

A few counts support this clonotype. The chain carries TRBV12-3 or TRBV12-4 and TRBJ2-5; D is undetermined. Trimming took 3 bases from V and 5 from J, leaving 10 bases between them. This CDR3 is 13 amino acids long. The CDR3: CASSLTRKETQYF. The CDR3, as DNA: TGTGCCAGCAGTTTGACCCGGAAGGAGACCCAGTACTTC.

V gene TRBV12-3 or TRBV12-4 combines with J gene TRBJ1-1, with D tentatively TRBD1 (6 bases). This CDR3 has 14 amino acids. V lost 7 bases to trimming and J lost 0 bases, with 12 bases between them. This CDR3 reads CASTMDSMNTEAFF. The CDR3 bases are TGTGCCAGCACCATGGACAGCATGAACACTGAAGCTTTCTTT.

A single count supports this clonotype. The chain links TRBV24-1 to TRBJ2-5; 8 nucleotides agree with TRBD1. V lost 4 bases, J lost 5 bases, and 17 bases stayed unmatched. Per germline, CDR1 KGHDR and CDR2 SFDVKD. This CDR3 region has 18 residues. The CDR3 protein is CATSETSDRGSRSETQYF. The CDR3 DNA sequence: TGTGCCACCAGTGAGACTAGTGACAGGGGAAGCCGGTCGGAGACCCAGTACTTC.

The chain links TRBV14 to TRBJ2-7; 10 bases align to TRBD2. This CDR3 has 15 amino acids. J was trimmed by 2 bases and V by 1 base; bases with no gene match: 2. Germline loops: CDR1 SGHDN, CDR2 FVKESK. The CDR3 is CASSQGLAGPYEQYF. The CDR3 region has the DNA TGTGCCAGCAGCCAAGGACTAGCGGGCCCCTACGAGCAGTACTTC.

V gene TRBV6-1 combines with J gene TRBJ1-5; 7 nucleotides line up with TRBD1. CDR1 is MNHNS, CDR2 SASEGT, per germline. This CDR3 is 14 amino acids long. V lost 4 bases and J lost 7; bases outside the gene matches: 7. The CDR3 reads CASSGRQGWQPQHF. The DNA of the CDR3 is TGTGCCAGCAGTGGTCGACAGGGATGGCAGCCCCAGCATTTT.